This T cell receptor beta chain was retrieved from a study of T cells in Graves' hyperthyroidism and ophthalmopathy. Points from the study as a whole: Within blood appeared most thyroid clonotypes that had expanded above 0.001. Through a model of 13 V-J features, ophthalmopathy was separated from stable hyperthyroidism.

This clonotype was detected many times. Its matching antigen is unknown. What was amplified from RNA transcripts were TCR beta CDR3 regions. First-round RT-PCR targeting the TCR CDR3 was performed with the HTBI primer set. TCRdb processed the multiplex PCR reads anew with MiXCR; each CDR3 protein has one entry. Of hundreds of thousands of distinct CDR3 sequences in the sample, roughly 13% were seen once. V gave up 9 bases and J gave up 0 bases, with 14 bases separating them. Germline CDR1 LNHDA, CDR2 SQIVND (reference sequence). This CDR3 contains 14 residues. Patients were aged 18 to 65, had disease duration under 2 months, and had newly diagnosed hyperthyroidism.

This receptor was identified in a woman aged 18-35 years with Graves' hyperthyroidism. The rearrangement uses TRBV19 and TRBJ1-2; D possibly corresponds to TRBD1 (5 bases). The sequenced sample was blood. In DNA form, the CDR3 reads TGTGCCAGCCGACAGTTGTGGTCTAACTATGGCTACACCTTC. This sequence encodes CASRQLWSNYGYTF.